Presented here are 23 T cell receptor beta chains from one specimen sequenced in a study of blood T cell repertoires in COVID-19. Generated by immunoSEQ multiplex PCR, the TCRdb table keeps only in-frame clones and is missing some. This sample has more than 250,000 clones, with approximately 84% found just once. Sequencing used peripheral blood. The receptor source for this set is a human donor in a cohort sampled during active COVID-19.

This chain joins TRBV2 and TRBJ1-3, with unresolved D. With 6 bases removed from V and 0 bases from J, the gap between germline ends came to 15 bases. CDR1 is SNHLY and CDR2 is FYNNEI in the germline V gene. This CDR3 is 16 amino acids long. The CDR3 DNA reads as TGTGCCAGCAGAGGTAACCGGGGAGCCTCTGGAAACACCATATATTTT. It is translated as CASRGNRGASGNTIYF.

The chain combines TRBV20-1 with TRBJ1-1; no reliable D call. In germline, CDR1 is DFQATT, CDR2 SNEGSKA (reference sequence). CDR3 length: 11 amino acids. This CDR3 is CRKLRNTEAFF. As DNA, the CDR3 is TGCAGGAAACTCCGGAACACTGAAGCTTTCTTT.

This chain uses TRBV5-5 with TRBJ1-5; a weak D match, TRBD1 (6 bases). Germline loops: CDR1 SGHKS, CDR2 YYEKEE (reference sequence). The CDR3 contains 17 residues. The V end was cut by 4 bases, the J end by 9 bases, with 26 bases between. The CDR3 DNA follows: TGTGCCAGCAGCCGAAAACCTCTGGACAGCTCCTCGTCGCCCCAGCATTTT. Its protein product is CASSRKPLDSSSSPQHF.

The sample holds one count of this clone. J is TRBJ2-7 and V is TRBV15, with a weak D call TRBD2 (5 bases). The CDR3 runs 15 residues. V lost 0 bases and J lost 0, with 9 bases in between. Germline CDR1 is LNHNV and CDR2 is YYDKDF (reference sequence). The chain's CDR3 is CATSRERVTSYEQYF. The CDR3 DNA is TGTGCCACCAGCAGAGAGAGGGTAACCTCCTACGAGCAGTACTTC.

About this clone: This sample includes further DNA sequences coding for the same CDR3. The genes are TRBV18 and TRBJ1-6, with 9 bases that match TRBD1. The junction had 4 bases not matched to a gene; V was cut back by 6 bases and J by 7 bases. Looked up from germline, CDR1 is KGHSH and CDR2 is LQKENI. The length of the CDR3 is 14 residues. CDR3 region: CASSRDRANSPLHF. The CDR3 DNA reads as TGTGCCAGCTCGCGGGACAGGGCCAATTCACCCCTCCACTTT.

The genes are TRBV6-4 and TRBJ2-3; 8 positions match TRBD1. Germline-derived CDR1 and CDR2 are MRHNA and SNTAGT. V was clipped by 0 bases and J by 0 bases; unmatched bases: 8. The CDR3 loop spans 18 amino acids. This CDR3 is CASSDSPGGLSSTDTQYF. In DNA, the CDR3 is TGTGCCAGCAGTGACTCGCCAGGGGGCCTTTCTAGCACAGATACGCAGTATTTT.

The chain couples TRBV9 to TRBJ1-2; D is unclear. The length of the CDR3 is 15 residues. V lost 4 bases to trimming and J lost 4 bases, with 17 bases between them. Germline loops: CDR1 SGDLS, CDR2 YYNGEE. CDR3 nucleotides: TGTGCCAGCAGCTTTGAAGCGTTAGGACTCTATGGCTACACCTTC. This sequence encodes CASSFEALGLYGYTF.

The chain links TRBV28 to TRBJ2-5, with 8 bases identical to TRBD2. The CDR3 consists of 15 residues. V trimming: 5 bases; J trimming: 4 bases; junction bases outside the gene matches: 9. CDR1 and CDR2 from the germline V gene are MDHEN and SYDVKM. The CDR3 reads CASSGGRLARETQYF. The CDR3, as DNA: TGTGCCAGCAGTGGGGGTAGACTAGCGCGAGAGACCCAGTACTTC.

The chain combines TRBV4-2 with TRBJ2-2, with D tentatively TRBD1 (5 bases). CDR3 length: 17 amino acids. Trimming removed 3 bases from V and 1 base from J, with 15 bases in between. Germline V gene data show CDR1 as LGHNA and CDR2 as YNFKEQ. The CDR3 loop reads CASSHAFKQGNTGELFF. The CDR3 bases are TGTGCCAGCAGCCACGCCTTTAAGCAGGGGAACACCGGGGAGCTGTTTTTT.

This clone has a single count. The chain recombines TRBV27 with TRBJ2-2, with 7 bases aligning to TRBD2. The CDR3 is 18 amino acids. The trim removed 3 bases at V and 4 bases at J, leaving 14 bases unmatched. Germline values: CDR1 MNHEY, CDR2 SMNVEV (reference sequence). CDR3 in DNA: TGTGCCAGCAGTTTGGGGGTTGGGCGGGAGTTCGGCACCGGGGAGCTGTTTTTT. Its translation is CASSLGVGREFGTGELFF.

The chain employs TRBV18 and TRBJ1-2; the match to TRBD1 covers 7 bases. J was trimmed by 5 bases and V by 3 bases; bases with no gene match: 6. From germline, CDR1 is KGHSH and CDR2 LQKENI. The CDR3 is 14 amino acids. As DNA, the CDR3 is TGTGCCAGCTCACCTGGGACAGCTACTTATGGCTACACCTTC. It specifies CASSPGTATYGYTF.

The rearrangement links TRBV4-3 to TRBJ2-2; 7 positions match TRBD1. The CDR3 is made up of 19 amino acids. In germline, CDR1 is LGHNA, CDR2 YSLEER. V lost 0 bases to trimming and J lost 2 bases; unmatched junction nucleotides: 12. This chain's CDR3 is CASSQDKVGQVSNTGELFF. The CDR3 DNA follows: TGCGCCAGCAGCCAAGATAAAGTTGGACAGGTATCAAACACCGGGGAGCTGTTTTTT.

V is TRBV3-1 (or the pseudogene TRBV3-2) and J is TRBJ2-7; 7 bases are a match to TRBD1. Germline CDR1 LGHDT, CDR2 YNNKEL (reference sequence). CDR3 length: 16 amino acids. J gave up 2 bases and V 3 bases, and 10 bases lay outside the gene matches. In nucleotides, the CDR3 is TGTGCCAGCAGCCATTACAGGGGTCCTACAACCTACGAGCAGTACTTC. It codes for CASSHYRGPTTYEQYF.

The V and J genes are TRBV6-6 and TRBJ2-1, with 8 bases lining up with TRBD2. This CDR3 comprises 15 residues. V gave up 7 bases and J gave up 8 bases; unmatched junction bases: 13. CDR1 MNHNY and CDR2 SVGAGI come from the germline V gene (reference sequence). This chain's CDR3 is CASTTRVAGRDEQFF. The CDR3 nucleotides are TGTGCCAGCACCACGCGGGTAGCGGGAAGGGATGAGCAGTTCTTC.

The gene calls are TRBV5-1 and TRBJ1-4; 11 bases fit TRBD1. The CDR3 extends over 14 amino acids. Germline V lookup: CDR1 SGHRS, CDR2 YFSETQ. The J segment lost 6 bases and the V segment lost 3 bases, leaving 1 base of the junction unmatched. CDR3 DNA: TGCGCCAGCAGCTGGGACAGGGGGGATGAAAAACTGTTTTTT. Its translation: CASSWDRGDEKLFF.

A note on this clone: Mismatch with germline at one junction end may stem from a read error. The rearrangement joins TRBV4-1 to TRBJ1-4; D possibly corresponds to TRBD1 (5 bases). CDR3 size: 16 residues. Germline-derived CDR1 and CDR2 are MGHRA and YSYEKL. The chain's CDR3 is CASSQGATAYNKKLFF. The CDR3 nucleotides read TGCGCCAGCAGCCAAGGGGCGACAGCCTATAATAAAAAACTGTTTTTT.

The CDR3 reads CASTSGLAGVDQFF. In DNA, the CDR3 is TGTGCCAGCACCTCGGGACTAGCGGGAGTGGACCAGTTCTTC. V is TRBV11-1 and J is TRBJ2-1, with TRBD2 identical over 14 bases. Germline V CDR1 and CDR2: SGHAT, FQDESV (reference sequence). CDR3 length equals 14 residues. The ends lost 7 bases at V and 13 bases at J; junction bases unmatched: 9.

Of note for this clone: At the DNA level, this CDR3 is encoded by other sequences in the same sample as well. The CDR3: CASSYENYEQYF. The DNA for the CDR3 is TGTGCCAGCAGTTACGAGAATTACGAGCAGTACTTC. The chain couples TRBV6-2 or TRBV6-3 to TRBJ2-7; unclear D gene. The CDR3 runs 12 residues. Germline loops: CDR1 MNHEY, CDR2 SVGEGT. Trimming stripped 2 bases from V and 4 bases from J, with 6 bases between.

This clone was counted once. The germline gene is not matched at one end of the junction; a read error may be the cause. The chain is built from TRBV7-7 and TRBJ2-7, with D maybe TRBD2 (5 bases). This CDR3 spans 14 amino acids. Looked up from germline, CDR1 is SSHAT and CDR2 is FNYEAQ (reference sequence). The CDR3 DNA reads TGTGCTAGCAGCTTACGGACTCTTGGCAGCGAGCAGTACTTC. Its protein product is CASSLRTLGSEQYF.

The chain carries TRBV11-2 and TRBJ2-5, with 11 bases lining up with TRBD2. V was clipped by 7 bases and J by 12 bases; unmatched bases: 10. Germline CDR1 is SGHAT and CDR2 is FQNNGV. The CDR3 totals 13 residues. CDR3 amino acids: CASNPGTSGAEYF. The CDR3 nucleotides read TGTGCCAGCAACCCAGGGACTAGCGGTGCGGAGTACTTC.

This chain joins TRBV20-1 and TRBJ1-4; 9 nucleotides line up with TRBD1. Looked up from germline, CDR1 is DFQATT and CDR2 is SNEGSKA (reference sequence). The CDR3 is 15 residues long. Trimming cost V 3 bases and J 7 bases; bases outside gene matches: 9. The CDR3, as DNA: TGCAGTGCTAGTTTATACGGACAGGGGTTTGAAAAACTGTTTTTT. Residues: CSASLYGQGFEKLFF.

The chain links TRBV7-2 to TRBJ1-5; D is unclear. The ends were cut back, 1 base at V and 4 bases at J, with 8 bases in the middle. Germline assignment: CDR1 SGHTA and CDR2 FQGNSA. This CDR3 contains 14 residues. The DNA of the CDR3 is TGTGCCAGCAGCTTAGAATTGGCAAATCAGCCCCAGCATTTT. It codes for CASSLELANQPQHF.

This clone was observed once. The CDR3 bases are TGTGCCAGCAGTACCGACAGGAGGGGCTACACCTTC. It codes for CASSTDRRGYTF. The J gene is TRBJ1-2, the V gene TRBV6-5; TRBD1 might be the D (6 bases). The CDR3 consists of 12 residues. The germline V and J ends were trimmed by 5 bases and 8 bases, with 12 bases remaining between them. In germline, CDR1 is MNHEY, CDR2 SVGAGI.